This T cell receptor beta chain was recovered during a study of CD8 T cells in ankylosing spondylitis. Broader study findings: A subset of motif variants has previously been described in the synovial fluid and blood of reactive arthritis. Seemingly characteristic of ankylosing spondylitis blood was a TCR beta motif consisting of fewer than 10 highly homologous variants.

Library preparation for TCR beta used quantitative 5'-RACE with molecular barcodes. TCRdb reprocessed the 5' RACE reads with MiXCR, giving one entry per CDR3 protein. The data hold around 770,000 distinct CDR3 sequences, with approximately 12% observed a single time. Turning to this clonotype: Its cognate antigen is unknown.

The germline V and J ends were trimmed by 2 bases and 9 bases, with 11 bases remaining between them. This CDR3 spans 13 amino acids. Germline assignment: CDR1 LNHDA and CDR2 SQIVND (reference sequence). The V gene is TRBV19, the J gene TRBJ2-4, with D unresolved. The receptor was isolated from a male donor with ankylosing spondylitis. Material for sequencing was blood, either unsorted or a sorted T cell fraction (not recorded which). In nucleotides, the CDR3 is TGTGCCAGTAGTATACGTAGGGTCGGCATTCAGTACTTC. Encoded protein: CASSIRRVGIQYF.